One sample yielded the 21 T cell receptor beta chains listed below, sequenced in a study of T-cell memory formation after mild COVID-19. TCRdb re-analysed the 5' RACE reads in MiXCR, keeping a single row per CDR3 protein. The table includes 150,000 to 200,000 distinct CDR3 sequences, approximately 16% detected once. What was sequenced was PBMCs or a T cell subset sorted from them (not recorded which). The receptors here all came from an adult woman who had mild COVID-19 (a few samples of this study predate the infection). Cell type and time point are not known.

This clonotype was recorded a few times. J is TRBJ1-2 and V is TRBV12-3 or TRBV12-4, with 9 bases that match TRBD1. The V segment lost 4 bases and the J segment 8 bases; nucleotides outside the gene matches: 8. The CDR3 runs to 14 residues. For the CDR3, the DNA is TGTGCCAGCAGTTCGGGGACAGGGCAGGACGGCTACACCTTC. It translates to CASSSGTGQDGYTF.

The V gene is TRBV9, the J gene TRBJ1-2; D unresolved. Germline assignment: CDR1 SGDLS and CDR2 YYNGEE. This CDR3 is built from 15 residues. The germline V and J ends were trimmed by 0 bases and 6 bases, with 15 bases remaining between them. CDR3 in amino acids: CASSVGEARLNGYTF. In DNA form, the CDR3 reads TGTGCCAGCAGCGTAGGGGAGGCGCGCTTGAATGGCTACACCTTC. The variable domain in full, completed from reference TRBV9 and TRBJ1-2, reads DSGVTQTPKHLITATGQRVTLRCSPRSGDLSVYWYQQSLDQGLQFLIQYYNGEERAKGNILERFSAQQFPDLHSELNLSSLELGDSALYFCASSVGEARLNGYTFGSGTRLTVV.

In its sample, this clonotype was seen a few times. DNA for the CDR3: TGTGCCAGCAGTTCTACAGGGGGGAATCAGCCCCAGCATTTT. Amino acids: CASSSTGGNQPQHF. The chain uses TRBV7-9 and TRBJ1-5; 8 bases are a match to TRBD1. The CDR3 contains 14 residues. The germline CDR1 and CDR2 sequences are SEHNR and FQNEAQ (reference sequence). Trimming removed 6 bases from V and 4 bases from J; junction bases left unmatched: 5.

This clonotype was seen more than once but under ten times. The CDR3 coding sequence is TGCGCCAGCAGCCCCGAGGGCAGGGCCGGCGAGCAGTACTTC. Its translation: CASSPEGRAGEQYF. The chain is built from TRBV5-1 and TRBJ2-7; D possibly uses TRBD1 or TRBD2 (5 bases each). The V gene lost 4 bases and the J gene lost 6 bases, with 17 bases spanning the gap. There are 14 residues in the CDR3. The germline V gene has CDR1 SGHRS and CDR2 YFSETQ.

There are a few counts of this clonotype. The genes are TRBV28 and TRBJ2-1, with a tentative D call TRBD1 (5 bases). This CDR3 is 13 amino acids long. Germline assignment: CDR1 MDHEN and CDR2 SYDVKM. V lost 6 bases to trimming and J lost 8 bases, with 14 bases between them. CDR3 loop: CASRGAHSDEQFF. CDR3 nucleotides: TGTGCCAGCAGAGGGGCCCACTCAGATGAGCAGTTCTTC.

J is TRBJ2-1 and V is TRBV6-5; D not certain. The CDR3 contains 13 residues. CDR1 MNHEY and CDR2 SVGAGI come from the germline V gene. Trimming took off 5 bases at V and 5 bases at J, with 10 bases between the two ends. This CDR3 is CASSIDRHNEQFF. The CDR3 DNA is TGTGCCAGCAGTATTGACCGACACAATGAGCAGTTCTTC.

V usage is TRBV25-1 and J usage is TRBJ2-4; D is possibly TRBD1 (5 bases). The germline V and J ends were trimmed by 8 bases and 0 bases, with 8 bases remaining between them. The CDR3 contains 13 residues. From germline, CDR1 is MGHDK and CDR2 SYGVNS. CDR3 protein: CASGRVAKNIQYF. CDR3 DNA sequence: TGTGCCAGCGGCAGGGTAGCCAAAAACATTCAGTACTTC.

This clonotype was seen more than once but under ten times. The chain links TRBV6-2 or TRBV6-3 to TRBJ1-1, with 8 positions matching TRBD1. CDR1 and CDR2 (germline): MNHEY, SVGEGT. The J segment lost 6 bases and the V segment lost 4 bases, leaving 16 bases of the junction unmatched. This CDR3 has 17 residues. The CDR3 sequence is CASSLRWDRRGRAEAFF. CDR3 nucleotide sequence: TGTGCCAGCAGTTTGCGGTGGGACAGGAGAGGCAGAGCTGAAGCTTTCTTT.

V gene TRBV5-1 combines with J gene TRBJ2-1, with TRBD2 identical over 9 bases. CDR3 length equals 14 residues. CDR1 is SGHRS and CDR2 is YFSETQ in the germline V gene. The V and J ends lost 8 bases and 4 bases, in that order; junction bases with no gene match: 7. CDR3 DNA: TGCGCCAGTGGAGGGACTAGCCGATACAATGAGCAGTTCTTC. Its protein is CASGGTSRYNEQFF.

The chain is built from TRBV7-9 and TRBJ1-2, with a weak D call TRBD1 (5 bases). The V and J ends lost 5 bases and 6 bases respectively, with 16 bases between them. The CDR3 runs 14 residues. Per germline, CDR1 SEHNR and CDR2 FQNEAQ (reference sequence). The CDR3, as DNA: TGTGCCAGCAGCCCCAGGGTTAATGTAGATGGCTACACCTTC. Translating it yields CASSPRVNVDGYTF.

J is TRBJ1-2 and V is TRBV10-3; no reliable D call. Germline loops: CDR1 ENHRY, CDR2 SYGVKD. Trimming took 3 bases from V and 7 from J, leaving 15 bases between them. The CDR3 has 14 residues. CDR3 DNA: TGTGCCATCAGTGACACATTCGGGTCTGCTGGCTACACCTTC. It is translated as CAISDTFGSAGYTF.

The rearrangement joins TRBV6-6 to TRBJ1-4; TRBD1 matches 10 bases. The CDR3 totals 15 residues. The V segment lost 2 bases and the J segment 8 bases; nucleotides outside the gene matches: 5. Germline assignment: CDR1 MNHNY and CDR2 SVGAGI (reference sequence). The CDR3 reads CASSYRTGGREKLFF. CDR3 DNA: TGTGCCAGCAGTTACAGGACAGGGGGAAGGGAAAAACTGTTTTTT.

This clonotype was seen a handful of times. CDR3 DNA sequence: TGTGCCAGCAGCTCCTCCTTCCGGGTAGCGGGGCTAGCCAATGAGCAGTTCTTC. Its protein is CASSSSFRVAGLANEQFF. The gene calls are TRBV7-9 and TRBJ2-1, with 8 positions matching TRBD2. The CDR3 is made up of 18 amino acids. Germline assignment: CDR1 SEHNR and CDR2 FQNEAQ (reference sequence). The V gene end was trimmed by 4 bases and the J gene end by 6 bases; junction bases not matched to a gene: 17.

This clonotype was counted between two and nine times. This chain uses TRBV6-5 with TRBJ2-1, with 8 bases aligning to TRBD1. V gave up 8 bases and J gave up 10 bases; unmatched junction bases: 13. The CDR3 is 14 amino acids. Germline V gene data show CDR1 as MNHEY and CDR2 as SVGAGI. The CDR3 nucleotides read TGTGCCAGCGCACGGGACAGGAGTCGGGGAGAGCAGTTCTTC. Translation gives CASARDRSRGEQFF.

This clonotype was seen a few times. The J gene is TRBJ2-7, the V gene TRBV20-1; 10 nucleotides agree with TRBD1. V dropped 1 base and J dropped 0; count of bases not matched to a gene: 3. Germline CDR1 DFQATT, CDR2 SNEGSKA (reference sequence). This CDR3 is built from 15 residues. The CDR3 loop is CSARAGQGSSYEQYF. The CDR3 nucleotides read TGCAGTGCTAGAGCGGGACAGGGGAGCTCCTACGAGCAGTACTTC.

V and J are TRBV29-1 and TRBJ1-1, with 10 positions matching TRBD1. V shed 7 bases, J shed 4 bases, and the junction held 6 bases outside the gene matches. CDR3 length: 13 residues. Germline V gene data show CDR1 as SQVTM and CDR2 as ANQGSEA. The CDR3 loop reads CSDSRDRGTEAFF. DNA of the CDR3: TGCAGCGATAGCCGGGACAGGGGCACTGAAGCTTTCTTT.

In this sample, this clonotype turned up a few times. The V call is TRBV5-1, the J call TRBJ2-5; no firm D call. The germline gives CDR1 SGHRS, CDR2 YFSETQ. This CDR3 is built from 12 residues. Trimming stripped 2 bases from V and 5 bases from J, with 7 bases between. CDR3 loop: CASSFAWETQYF. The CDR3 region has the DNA TGCGCCAGCAGCTTTGCCTGGGAGACCCAGTACTTC.

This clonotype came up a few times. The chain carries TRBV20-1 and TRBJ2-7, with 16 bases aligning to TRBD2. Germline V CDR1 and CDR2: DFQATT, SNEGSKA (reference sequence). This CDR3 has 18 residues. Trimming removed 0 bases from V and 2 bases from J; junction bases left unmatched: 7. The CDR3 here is CSARDVGTSGRGTYEQYF. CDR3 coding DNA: TGCAGTGCTAGAGATGTGGGGACTAGCGGGAGGGGGACCTACGAGCAGTACTTC.

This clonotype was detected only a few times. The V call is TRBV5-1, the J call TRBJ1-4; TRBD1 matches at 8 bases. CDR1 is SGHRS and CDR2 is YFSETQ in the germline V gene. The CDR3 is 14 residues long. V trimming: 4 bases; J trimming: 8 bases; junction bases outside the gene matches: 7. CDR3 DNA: TGCGCCAGCAGCCCGACAGGGGCAAAAGAAAAACTGTTTTTT. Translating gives CASSPTGAKEKLFF.

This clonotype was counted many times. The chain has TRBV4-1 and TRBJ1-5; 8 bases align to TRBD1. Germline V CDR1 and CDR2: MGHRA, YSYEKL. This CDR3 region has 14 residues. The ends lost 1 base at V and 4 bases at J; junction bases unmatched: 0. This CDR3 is CASSQGTGNQPQHF. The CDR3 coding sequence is TGCGCCAGCAGCCAAGGGACAGGGAATCAGCCCCAGCATTTT.

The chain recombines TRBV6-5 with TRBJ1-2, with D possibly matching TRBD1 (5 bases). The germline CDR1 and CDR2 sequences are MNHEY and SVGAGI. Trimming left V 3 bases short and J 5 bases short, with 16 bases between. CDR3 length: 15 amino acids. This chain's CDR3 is CASSYRRGGGYGYTF. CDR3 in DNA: TGTGCCAGCAGTTATAGGAGGGGTGGAGGGTATGGCTACACCTTC.